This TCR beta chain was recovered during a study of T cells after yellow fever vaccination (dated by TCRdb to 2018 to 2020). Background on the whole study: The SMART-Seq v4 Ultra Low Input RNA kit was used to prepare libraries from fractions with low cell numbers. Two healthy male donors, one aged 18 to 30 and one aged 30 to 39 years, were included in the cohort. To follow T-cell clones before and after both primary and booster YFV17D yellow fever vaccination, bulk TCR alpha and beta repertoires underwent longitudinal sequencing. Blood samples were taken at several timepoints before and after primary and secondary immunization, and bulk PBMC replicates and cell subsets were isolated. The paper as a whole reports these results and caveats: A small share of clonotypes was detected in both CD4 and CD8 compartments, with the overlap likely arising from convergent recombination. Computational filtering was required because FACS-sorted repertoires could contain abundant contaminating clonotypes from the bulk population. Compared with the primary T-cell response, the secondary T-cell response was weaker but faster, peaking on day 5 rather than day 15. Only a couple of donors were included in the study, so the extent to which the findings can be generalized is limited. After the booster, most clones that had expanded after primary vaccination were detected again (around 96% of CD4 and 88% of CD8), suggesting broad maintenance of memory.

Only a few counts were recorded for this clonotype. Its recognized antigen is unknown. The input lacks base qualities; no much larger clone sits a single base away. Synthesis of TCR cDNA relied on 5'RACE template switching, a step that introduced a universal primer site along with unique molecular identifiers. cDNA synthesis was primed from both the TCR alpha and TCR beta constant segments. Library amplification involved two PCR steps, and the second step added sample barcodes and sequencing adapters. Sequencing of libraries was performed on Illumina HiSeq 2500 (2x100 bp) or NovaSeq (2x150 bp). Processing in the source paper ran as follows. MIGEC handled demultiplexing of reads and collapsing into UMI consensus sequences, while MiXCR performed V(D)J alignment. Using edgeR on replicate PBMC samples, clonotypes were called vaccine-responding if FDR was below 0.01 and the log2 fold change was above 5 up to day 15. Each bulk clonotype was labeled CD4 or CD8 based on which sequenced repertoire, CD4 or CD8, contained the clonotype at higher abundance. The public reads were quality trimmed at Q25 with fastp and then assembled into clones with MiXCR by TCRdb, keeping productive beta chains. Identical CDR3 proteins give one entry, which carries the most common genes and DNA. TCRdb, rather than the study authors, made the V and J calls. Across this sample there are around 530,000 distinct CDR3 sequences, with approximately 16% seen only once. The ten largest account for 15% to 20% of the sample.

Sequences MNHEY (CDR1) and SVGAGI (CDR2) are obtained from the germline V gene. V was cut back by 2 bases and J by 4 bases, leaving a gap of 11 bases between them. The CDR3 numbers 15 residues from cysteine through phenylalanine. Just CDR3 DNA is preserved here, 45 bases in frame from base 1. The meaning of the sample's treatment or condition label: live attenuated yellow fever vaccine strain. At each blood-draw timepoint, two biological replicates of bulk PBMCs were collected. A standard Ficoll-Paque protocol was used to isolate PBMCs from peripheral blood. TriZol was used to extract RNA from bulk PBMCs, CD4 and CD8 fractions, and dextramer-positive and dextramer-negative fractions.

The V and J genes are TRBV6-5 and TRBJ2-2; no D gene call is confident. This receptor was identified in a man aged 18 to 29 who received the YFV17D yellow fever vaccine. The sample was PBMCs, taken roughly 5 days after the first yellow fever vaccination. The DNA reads TGTGCCAGCAGTTACAGATCGGTCGGCACCGGGGAGCTGTTTTTT. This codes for CASSYRSVGTGELFF.